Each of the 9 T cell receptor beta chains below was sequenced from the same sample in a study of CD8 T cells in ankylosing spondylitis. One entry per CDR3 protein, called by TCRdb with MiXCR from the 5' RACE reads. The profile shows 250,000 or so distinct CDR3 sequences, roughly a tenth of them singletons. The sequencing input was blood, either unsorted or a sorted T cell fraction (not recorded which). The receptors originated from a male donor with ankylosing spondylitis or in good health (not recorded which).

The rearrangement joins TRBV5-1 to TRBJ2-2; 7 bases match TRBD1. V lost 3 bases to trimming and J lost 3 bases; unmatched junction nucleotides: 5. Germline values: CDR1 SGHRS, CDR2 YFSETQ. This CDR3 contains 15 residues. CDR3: CASSWGQPDTGELFF. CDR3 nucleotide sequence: TGCGCCAGCAGCTGGGGACAGCCCGACACCGGGGAGCTGTTTTTT.

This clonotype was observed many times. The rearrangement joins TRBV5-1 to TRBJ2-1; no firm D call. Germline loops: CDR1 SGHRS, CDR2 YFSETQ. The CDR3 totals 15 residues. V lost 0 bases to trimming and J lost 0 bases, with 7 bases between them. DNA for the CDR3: TGCGCCAGCAGCTTGGAAGGTCTCTCCTACAATGAGCAGTTCTTC. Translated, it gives CASSLEGLSYNEQFF.

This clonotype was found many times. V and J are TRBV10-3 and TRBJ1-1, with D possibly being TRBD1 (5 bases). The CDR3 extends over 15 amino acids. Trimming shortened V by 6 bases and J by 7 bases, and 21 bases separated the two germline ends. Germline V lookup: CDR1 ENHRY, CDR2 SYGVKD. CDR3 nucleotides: TGTGCCATCAGCCCCCTGGGGCAGGGAGAGGGTGAAGCTTTCTTT. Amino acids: CAISPLGQGEGEAFF.

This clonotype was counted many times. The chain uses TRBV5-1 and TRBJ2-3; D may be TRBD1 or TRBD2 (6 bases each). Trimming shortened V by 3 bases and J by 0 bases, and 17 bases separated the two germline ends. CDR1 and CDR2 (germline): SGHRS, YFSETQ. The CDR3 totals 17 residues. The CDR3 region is CASSSYGGTPSTDTQYF. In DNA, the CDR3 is TGCGCCAGCAGCTCATACGGCGGGACACCCAGCACAGATACGCAGTATTTT.

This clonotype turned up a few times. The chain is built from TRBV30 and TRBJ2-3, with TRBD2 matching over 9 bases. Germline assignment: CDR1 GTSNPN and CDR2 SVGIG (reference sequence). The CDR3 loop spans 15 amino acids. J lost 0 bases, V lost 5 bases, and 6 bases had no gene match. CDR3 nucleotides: TGTGCCTGGGCCCCCGGGACTAGCAGCACAGATACGCAGTATTTT. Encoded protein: CAWAPGTSSTDTQYF.

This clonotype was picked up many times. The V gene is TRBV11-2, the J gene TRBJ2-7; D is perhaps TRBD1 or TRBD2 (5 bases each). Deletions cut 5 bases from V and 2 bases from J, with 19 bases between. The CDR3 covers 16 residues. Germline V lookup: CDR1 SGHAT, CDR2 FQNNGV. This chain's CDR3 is CASSPLVKRGPYEQYF. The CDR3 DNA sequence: TGTGCCAGCAGCCCCTTGGTCAAACGGGGCCCCTACGAGCAGTACTTC.

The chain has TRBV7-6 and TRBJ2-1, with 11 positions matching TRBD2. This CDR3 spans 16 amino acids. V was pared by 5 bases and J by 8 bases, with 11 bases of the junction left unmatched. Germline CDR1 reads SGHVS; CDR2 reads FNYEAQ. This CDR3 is CASSGPSGRSSDEQFF. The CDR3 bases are TGTGCCAGCAGCGGGCCTAGCGGGAGGTCGAGCGATGAGCAGTTCTTC.

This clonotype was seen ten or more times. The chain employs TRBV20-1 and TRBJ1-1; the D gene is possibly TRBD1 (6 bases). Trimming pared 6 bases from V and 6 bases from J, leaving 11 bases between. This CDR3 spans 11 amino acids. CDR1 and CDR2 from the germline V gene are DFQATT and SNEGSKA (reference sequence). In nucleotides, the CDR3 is TGCAGTGCGGAACAGGGTCCTGAAGCTTTCTTT. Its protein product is CSAEQGPEAFF.

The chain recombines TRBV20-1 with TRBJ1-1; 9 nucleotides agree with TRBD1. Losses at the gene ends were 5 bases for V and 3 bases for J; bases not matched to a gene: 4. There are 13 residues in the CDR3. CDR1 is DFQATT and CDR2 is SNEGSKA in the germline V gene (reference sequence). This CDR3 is CSAVGDRDTEAFF. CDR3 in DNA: TGCAGTGCTGTAGGGGACAGGGACACTGAAGCTTTCTTT.